These T cell receptor beta chains were read from a single sample in a study of beta chain features in type 1 diabetes. Generated by immunoSEQ multiplex PCR, the TCRdb table keeps only in-frame clones and is missing some. The sample records about 650,000 clones, approximately 13% being singletons. The material sequenced was naive CD4+ T cells from blood. These receptors originate from a man between 25 and 39 years old with type 1 diabetes. Each CDR3 is given with its conserved first and last residue. Each record gives: V gene, clone size, J gene, D gene, CDR3 DNA, CDR3 protein. D genes are given only for firm matches. For some rows the clone size is stated as once, few or many, or as a class when expanded; others skip it.

>TRBV18|NA|TRBJ1-2|NA
TGTGCCAGCTCACCACCCGAAGGGGATGGCTACACCTTC
CASSPPEGDGYTF
>TRBV6-5|NA|TRBJ1-6|NA
TGTGCCAGCAGGGGAGGGGCAACGGATTCACCCCTCCACTTT
CASRGGATDSPLHF
>TRBV15|few|TRBJ1-4|NA
TGTGCCACCAGCGGCAGAAATGAAAAACTGTTTTTT
CATSGRNEKLFF
>TRBV23-1|NA|TRBJ2-7|TRBD2
TGCGCCAGCAGCCGCGTGCTAGCGGGGGAAATTTACGAGCAGTACTTC
CASSRVLAGEIYEQYF
>TRBV7-9|NA|TRBJ2-7|NA
TGTGCCAGCAGCTTAGAGGCAGAGAGCTACGAGCAGTACTTC
CASSLEAESYEQYF
>TRBV10-3|NA|TRBJ2-6|NA
TGTGCCATCAGGAGTGCGAAGGACTCTGGGGCCAACGTCCTGACTTTC
CAIRSAKDSGANVLTF
>TRBV14|few|TRBJ2-5|TRBD2
TGTGCCAGCAGCCAAGGACTAGCAGGAGAGACCCAGTACTTC
CASSQGLAGETQYF
>TRBV29-1|few|TRBJ2-5|TRBD2
TGCAGCCTCAGGGGTAGCGGGGGGGCAGAAGAGACCCAGTACTTC
CSLRGSGGAEETQYF
>TRBV25-1|NA|TRBJ2-2|TRBD1
TGTGCCAGCAGTGTCCAGGGGGCGGAGAGCACCGGGGAGCTGTTTTTT
CASSVQGAESTGELFF
>TRBV4-3|NA|TRBJ1-5|TRBD1
TGCGCCAGCAGCCAACACAGGGGGCCTCAGCCCCAGCATTTT
CASSQHRGPQPQHF
>TRBV30|few|TRBJ1-2|TRBD1
TGTGCCTCTTGGGACAGGGGCTACACCTTC
CASWDRGYTF
>TRBV7-2|NA|TRBJ2-7|NA
TGTGCCAGCAGCCCCTGGGGCCTCTCCTACGAGCAGTACTTC
CASSPWGLSYEQYF
>TRBV7-9|few|TRBJ1-5|TRBD1
TGTGCCAGCAGCTACTCCGGGACAGGGGTGAATCAGCCCCAGCATTTT
CASSYSGTGVNQPQHF
>TRBV9|few|TRBJ2-5|NA
TGTGCCAGCAGCGTGACTGCCAGGGAGACCCAGTACTTC
CASSVTARETQYF
>TRBV6-5|NA|TRBJ2-7|TRBD1
TGTGCCAGCCCAGGAACAGGGGCCTTCGAGCAGTACTTC
CASPGTGAFEQYF
>TRBV7-2|NA|TRBJ2-7|TRBD1
TGTGCCAGCAGCTTCCGAACAGGGGAGAGCGAGCAGTACTTC
CASSFRTGESEQYF
>TRBV5-1|NA|TRBJ2-5|NA
TGCGCCAGCAGCCTAGGACTCCAGGAGACCCAGTACTTC
CASSLGLQETQYF
>TRBV9|NA|TRBJ1-2|NA
TGTGCCAGCAGCGCCTCCGTGGGGGGCGGTAACTATGGCTACACCTTC
CASSASVGGGNYGYTF
>TRBV7-9|NA|TRBJ2-5|NA
TGTGCCAGCAGCTTGGGGGGATCCAGAAAGACCCAGTACTTC
CASSLGGSRKTQYF
>TRBV7-9|NA|TRBJ1-6|NA
TGTGCCAGCAGCTTAAGTAGGGTATCTTCACCCCTCCACTTT
CASSLSRVSSPLHF
>TRBV28|NA|TRBJ2-7|NA
TGTGCCAGCACTCGTAATGGGCCATACGAGCAGTACTTC
CASTRNGPYEQYF
>TRBV5-1|NA|TRBJ2-1|NA
TGCGCCAGCAGCTTCAGCACCCAGAGCTCCTACAATGAGCAGTTCTTC
CASSFSTQSSYNEQFF
>TRBV18|few|TRBJ2-5|NA
TGTGCCAGCTCACCGGCCGGAGCTCAAGAGACCCAGTACTTC
CASSPAGAQETQYF
>TRBV2|NA|TRBJ2-3|NA
TGTGCCAGCAGTGAAACCCACAGAGGTACGCAGTATTTT
CASSETHRGTQYF
>TRBV7-8|few|TRBJ1-5|NA
TGTGCCAGCAGCTCCCCGGACTGGGGCAATCAGCCCCAGCATTTT
CASSSPDWGNQPQHF
>TRBV29-1|NA|TRBJ2-7|TRBD1
TGCAGCGTTGTAGCGGACAGGGGTACCTACGAGCAGTACTTC
CSVVADRGTYEQYF